What follows describes a single T cell receptor (beta chain). The data were obtained in a study of control samples from healthy donors and cancer patients. Sequencing used immunoSEQ multiplex PCR; TCRdb keeps in-frame clones, though not all of them. The sample contains some 76,000 clones, approximately 91% of which appear only once. V shed 10 bases and J 6 bases; nucleotides not matched to a gene: 10. Germline loops: CDR1 MDHEN, CDR2 SYDVKM. The CDR3 has 14 residues. The chain combines TRBV28 with TRBJ2-1; the match to TRBD1 covers 9 bases. Sample: PBMCs. The receptor's source is a woman between 50 and 59 years old with colorectal cancer. The CDR3 region is CATEGQGPTNEQFF. Here the CDR3 DNA reads TGTGCCACGGAAGGACAGGGGCCTACCAATGAGCAGTTCTTC.